The 24 T cell receptor beta chains below all came from one sample that was sequenced in a study of cytomegalovirus exposure and HLA in healthy donors (dated by TCRdb to about 2017). The library was produced with the immunoSEQ multiplex PCR assay. For the multiplex PCR, a mixture combining 60 forward primers for TCR Vbeta segments and 13 reverse primers for TCR Jbeta segments was used. TCRdb provides this immuneACCESS table in a form limited to in-frame rearrangements. Some clones are lacking; in checked studies, under half of them reflect an unresolved V gene, and why the rest are absent is not known. The sample table records 150,000 or so clones; 70% to 80% of these occur just once. Clones ranked in the top ten supply 7.7% of the sample. Sequencing was done on a sample of PBMCs. These receptors were taken from a man aged 25 to 45 in good health and CMV-seropositive.

This chain's CDR3 is CATSRGTSEDTQYF. In DNA, the CDR3 is TGTGCCACCAGCAGAGGGACTAGCGAAGATACGCAGTATTTT. The rearrangement uses TRBV15 and TRBJ2-3; 9 bases line up with TRBD2. This CDR3 region has 14 residues. J lost 5 bases, V lost 1 base, and 1 base had no gene match. In germline, CDR1 is LNHNV, CDR2 YYDKDF (reference sequence).

The chain employs TRBV29-1 and TRBJ2-2, with D unclear. Germline CDR1 reads SQVTM; CDR2 reads ANQGSEA. The CDR3 loop spans 12 amino acids. The germline V and J ends were trimmed by 4 bases and 3 bases, with 6 bases remaining between them. The CDR3 bases are TGCAGCGTTGTTAGAGACACCGGGGAGCTGTTTTTT. Protein: CSVVRDTGELFF.

CDR3 residues: CASSVLTGNTEAFF. The CDR3 region has the DNA TGTGCCAGCAGCGTACTGACAGGGAACACTGAAGCTTTCTTT. This chain connects TRBV9 to TRBJ1-1, with D possibly being TRBD1 (6 bases). Per the germline V gene, CDR1 is SGDLS and CDR2 is YYNGEE. CDR3 length equals 14 residues. Between the trimmed V and J ends, which lost 1 base and 1 base, there was a span of 8 bases.

The chain has TRBV7-9 and TRBJ1-2; TRBD1 might be the D (5 bases). V shed 1 base and J shed 7 bases, with 13 bases lying between them. This CDR3 comprises 14 residues. In germline, CDR1 is SEHNR, CDR2 FQNEAQ (reference sequence). The CDR3 sequence: CASSLGRVVGGYTF. As DNA, the CDR3 is TGTGCCAGCAGCTTAGGCAGGGTAGTTGGTGGCTACACCTTC.

The chain uses TRBV6-5 and TRBJ2-5; weak D call: TRBD1 (5 bases). The better agreement between TRBJ2-7 and the DNA end casts doubt on the J call. In germline, CDR1 is MNHEY, CDR2 SVGAGI. The CDR3 covers 11 residues. CDR3 in amino acids: CASTQGYEQYF. The CDR3 DNA reads TGTGCCAGCACGCAGGGTTACGAGCAGTACTTC.

This clone was seen once. V and J are TRBV5-1 and TRBJ2-7; maybe TRBD1 (6 bases). Between the trimmed V and J ends, which lost 4 bases and 3 bases, there was a span of 11 bases. Germline values: CDR1 SGHRS, CDR2 YFSETQ. The CDR3 loop spans 13 amino acids. The CDR3 DNA reads TGCGCCAGCAGCACGGGCAGGGGCTACGAGCAGTACTTC. The encoded protein is CASSTGRGYEQYF.

J is TRBJ1-2 and V is TRBV4-1, with D hard to call. The V gene lost 0 bases and the J gene lost 7 bases, with 12 bases spanning the gap. From germline, CDR1 is MGHRA and CDR2 YSYEKL. The length of the CDR3 is 14 residues. The CDR3 is CASSQDRSGFGYTF. The CDR3 DNA follows: TGCGCCAGCAGCCAAGATCGATCGGGGTTTGGCTACACCTTC.

V and J are TRBV29-1 and TRBJ1-1; 10 bases agree with TRBD1. With 5 bases clipped from V and 4 bases from J, the junction kept 10 bases outside the gene matches. CDR1 SQVTM and CDR2 ANQGSEA come from the germline V gene. CDR3 length equals 15 residues. Here the CDR3 reads CSVRGQGSLVTEAFF. As DNA, the CDR3 is TGCAGCGTTAGGGGACAGGGGTCCCTGGTCACTGAAGCTTTCTTT.

This chain links TRBV5-8 with TRBJ2-2; 9 bases are a match to TRBD2. This CDR3 has 16 amino acids. The trim removed 3 bases at V and 3 bases at J, leaving 6 bases unmatched. Germline loops: CDR1 SGHTS, CDR2 YDEGEE. The CDR3 nucleotides read TGTGCCAGCAGCTCCCTAGCGGGGAGTGACACCGGGGAGCTGTTTTTT. Translated: CASSSLAGSDTGELFF.

The chain combines TRBV7-6 with TRBJ2-7, with D perhaps matching TRBD1 (5 bases). V lost 5 bases, J lost 1 base, and 18 bases lay in between. CDR3 length equals 16 residues. CDR1 SGHVS and CDR2 FNYEAQ come from the germline V gene. The CDR3 sequence: CASSPRQNRLSYEQYF. CDR3 sequence (DNA): TGTGCCAGCAGCCCTAGACAGAACCGGCTTTCCTACGAGCAGTACTTC.

This clone was found a few times. The gene calls are TRBV5-1 and TRBJ2-3; 9 nucleotides line up with TRBD2. Trimming at V came to 5 bases and at J to 2 bases, leaving 6 bases not matched to a gene. The CDR3 is 15 amino acids. The germline V gene encodes CDR1 SGHRS and CDR2 YFSETQ. The CDR3 reads CASRIAGVVTDTQYF. The CDR3 DNA reads as TGCGCCAGCAGAATAGCGGGAGTCGTCACAGATACGCAGTATTTT.

The rearrangement links TRBV27 to TRBJ2-1; tentative D call: TRBD1 (5 bases). Trimming removed 5 bases from V and 0 bases from J, with 14 bases in between. Per germline, CDR1 MNHEY and CDR2 SMNVEV (reference sequence). The CDR3 runs 16 residues. The chain's CDR3 is CASSARRAGSYNEQFF. DNA for the CDR3: TGTGCCAGCAGTGCACGCAGGGCCGGCTCCTACAATGAGCAGTTCTTC.

The J gene is TRBJ2-5, the V gene TRBV6-5; TRBD1 matches at 9 bases. J lost 1 base, V lost 6 bases, and 0 bases had no gene match. The CDR3 has 13 residues. CDR1 and CDR2 from the germline V gene are MNHEY and SVGAGI. CDR3 region: CASRQGAQETQYF. CDR3 nucleotide sequence: TGTGCCAGCAGACAGGGGGCCCAAGAGACCCAGTACTTC.

This clone was picked up a small number of times. The chain is built from TRBV6-5 and TRBJ1-5, with 7 nucleotides matching TRBD1. The CDR3 sequence is 14 residues long. The trim removed 6 bases at V and 2 bases at J, leaving 4 bases unmatched. Germline values: CDR1 MNHEY, CDR2 SVGAGI. The CDR3 here is CASRPQGRNQPQHF. Written as DNA, the CDR3 is TGTGCCAGCAGACCACAGGGGCGCAATCAGCCCCAGCATTTT.

The chain uses TRBV5-1 and TRBJ2-7, with 7 bases that match TRBD1. This CDR3 is 14 amino acids long. Germline CDR1 SGHRS, CDR2 YFSETQ. V lost 5 bases, J lost 3 bases, and 8 bases stayed unmatched. The CDR3 sequence: CASSSSGQDYEQYF. The DNA of the CDR3 is TGCGCCAGCAGTTCCTCCGGACAGGACTACGAGCAGTACTTC.

By share of the sample, this clone is medium-sized. The chain is built from TRBV4-2 and TRBJ2-5, with 8 bases identical to TRBD2. V dropped 0 bases and J dropped 2; count of bases not matched to a gene: 2. Germline CDR1 and CDR2: LGHNA and YNFKEQ. This CDR3 comprises 15 residues. Here the CDR3 reads CASSQDRGGQETQYF. Written as DNA, the CDR3 is TGTGCCAGCAGCCAAGACCGGGGGGGGCAAGAGACCCAGTACTTC.

This clone turned up a few times. The J gene is TRBJ2-3, the V gene TRBV7-7, with 8 bases identical to TRBD2. The CDR3 extends over 15 amino acids. V lost 5 bases, J lost 2 bases, and 6 bases stayed unmatched. The V gene's germline CDR1 is SSHAT and CDR2 FNYEAQ (reference sequence). CDR3 bases: TGTGCCAGCAGCGCCGGACTAGCCGCCACAGATACGCAGTATTTT. Protein product: CASSAGLAATDTQYF.

V usage is TRBV30 and J usage is TRBJ1-5; D ambiguous. CDR3 length: 15 amino acids. Germline V lookup: CDR1 GTSNPN, CDR2 SVGIG (reference sequence). Trimming removed 5 bases from V and 2 bases from J, with 16 bases in between. The CDR3 DNA reads TGTGCCTGGGTGAAATCGGGTGCGGGCAATCAGCCCCAGCATTTT. Translation gives CAWVKSGAGNQPQHF.

V and J are TRBV28 and TRBJ2-7, with 11 bases aligning to TRBD2. CDR1 MDHEN and CDR2 SYDVKM come from the germline V gene. With 5 bases clipped from V and 2 bases from J, the junction kept 5 bases outside the gene matches. The CDR3 runs to 15 residues. This CDR3 reads CASSSGTSGPYEQYF. The CDR3 DNA reads TGTGCCAGCAGTAGTGGGACTAGCGGACCCTACGAGCAGTACTTC.

This clone has only one observation. The rearrangement links TRBV5-1 to TRBJ2-5, with TRBD2 matching over 9 bases. The CDR3 is made up of 16 amino acids. Losses at the gene ends were 1 base for V and 4 bases for J; bases not matched to a gene: 8. CDR1 and CDR2 from the germline V gene are SGHRS and YFSETQ. CDR3 loop: CASSLTPQTSGETQYF. For the CDR3, the DNA is TGCGCCAGCAGCTTGACCCCACAGACTAGCGGAGAGACCCAGTACTTC.

The CDR3 nucleotides read TGCAGTGCTCTGAGTGGTAAAGCTTTCTTT. This sequence encodes CSALSGKAFF. The chain joins TRBV20-1 to TRBJ1-1; no clear D. This CDR3 region has 10 residues. CDR1 is DFQATT and CDR2 is SNEGSKA in the germline V gene (reference sequence). With 5 bases removed from V and 9 bases from J, the gap between germline ends came to 10 bases.

The chain links TRBV10-3 to TRBJ2-7, with TRBD2 matching over 8 bases. J was trimmed by 5 bases and V by 11 bases; bases with no gene match: 20. Per germline, CDR1 ENHRY and CDR2 SYGVKD. The CDR3 runs 16 residues. In DNA, the CDR3 is TGTGCCGTGTACCCGACCGGGACTAGTACTTCCAACGAGCAGTACTTC. This encodes CAVYPTGTSTSNEQYF.

About this clone: The junction differs from germline at one of its ends, possibly a read error. The J gene is TRBJ2-3, the V gene TRBV7-2, with 14 positions matching TRBD2. The CDR3 contains 14 residues. CDR1 is SGHTA, CDR2 FQGNSA, per germline. Here the CDR3 reads CASSLAGTSGGLGF. The CDR3 DNA sequence: TGTGCCAGCAGCTTAGCTGGGACTAGCGGGGGTTTGGGGTTT.

The V gene is TRBV27, the J gene TRBJ2-3; 7 nucleotides line up with TRBD1. Germline CDR1 MNHEY, CDR2 SMNVEV (reference sequence). The CDR3 covers 14 residues. The V gene end was trimmed by 6 bases and the J gene end by 2 bases; junction bases not matched to a gene: 5. CDR3 bases: TGTGCCAGCAGGCCGGGACAGAACACAGATACGCAGTATTTT. Protein: CASRPGQNTDTQYF.